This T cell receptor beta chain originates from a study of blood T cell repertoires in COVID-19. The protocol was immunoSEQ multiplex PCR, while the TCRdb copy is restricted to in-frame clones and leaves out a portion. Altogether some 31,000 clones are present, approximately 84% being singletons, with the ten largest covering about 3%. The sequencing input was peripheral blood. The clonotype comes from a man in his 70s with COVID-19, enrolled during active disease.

The CDR3 region is CASRRETNEKLFF. The DNA for the CDR3 is TGCGCCAGCAGGAGGGAAACTAATGAAAAACTGTTTTTT. The V and J genes are TRBV5-1 and TRBJ1-4; D is uncertain. The CDR3 runs 13 residues. The germline gives CDR1 SGHRS, CDR2 YFSETQ. With 5 bases removed from V and 1 base from J, the gap between germline ends came to 6 bases.